These 5 T cell receptor beta chains originate from one sample sequenced in a study of identical twins. TCRdb used MiXCR to reprocess the 5' RACE reads, holding one entry per CDR3 protein. The sample contains 240,000 or so distinct CDR3 sequences, roughly 7% of which appear only once. The sample also formed part of further work on yellow fever vaccine responses in identical twins.

The sample taken for sequencing was memory (CD45RO+) T cells sorted from blood. These receptors came from a woman aged 18-30 years in good health.

The chain links TRBV5-1 to TRBJ2-2; D is unclear. The CDR3 totals 15 residues. The V end lost 0 bases, the J end lost 0 bases, and 6 bases lay between the germline ends. Germline V gives CDR1 SGHRS, CDR2 YFSETQ. CDR3: CASSLGFANTGELFF. CDR3 DNA sequence: TGCGCCAGCAGCTTGGGATTCGCGAACACCGGGGAGCTGTTTTTT.

This chain uses TRBV2 with TRBJ2-1; D perhaps matches TRBD1 (7 bases). Germline assignment: CDR1 SNHLY and CDR2 FYNNEI. The V gene lost 6 bases and the J gene lost 7 bases, with 19 bases spanning the gap. The CDR3 is 15 residues long. For the CDR3, the DNA is TGTGCCAGCAGGAACGACAGGGCGGGGCAGAATGAGCAGTTCTTC. This encodes CASRNDRAGQNEQFF.

In this sample, this clonotype turned up many times. The J gene is TRBJ1-6, the V gene TRBV28, with 8 positions matching TRBD1. V lost 3 bases to trimming and J lost 6 bases; unmatched junction nucleotides: 1. This CDR3 region has 14 residues. The germline V gene encodes CDR1 MDHEN and CDR2 SYDVKM. The CDR3 sequence is CASSFGQGNSPLHF. Here the CDR3 DNA reads TGTGCCAGCAGTTTTGGACAGGGTAATTCACCCCTCCACTTT.

This clonotype was seen a few times. CDR3 nucleotides: TGTGCCAGCAGCGTAGGATGGGCGAACTATGGCTACACCTTC. Its protein product is CASSVGWANYGYTF. The chain uses TRBV9 and TRBJ1-2, with D uncertain. V was shortened by 0 bases and J by 2 bases, with 8 bases between the two germline ends. This CDR3 is built from 14 residues. Per germline, CDR1 SGDLS and CDR2 YYNGEE.

V is TRBV6-1 and J is TRBJ2-7, with a possible D match to TRBD2 (6 bases). Trimming took off 8 bases at V and 7 bases at J, with 24 bases between the two ends. CDR1 MNHNS and CDR2 SASEGT come from the germline V gene. The CDR3 is 15 residues long. The CDR3 bases are TGTGCCAGCTGCCGGGGGATGCTAGGTGGAAAGGAGCAGTACTTC. As protein: CASCRGMLGGKEQYF.